This TCR beta chain emerged from a study of T-cell memory formation after mild COVID-19. TCRdb reprocessed the 5' RACE reads with MiXCR, giving one entry per CDR3 protein. The sample carries over 50,000 distinct CDR3 sequences, around 10% recorded once. This clonotype was counted many times. Germline lookup yields CDR1 DFQATT and CDR2 SNEGSKA (reference sequence). This CDR3 region has 14 residues. V was shortened by 5 bases and J by 2 bases, with 16 bases between the two germline ends. The receptor was isolated from an adult woman who had mild COVID-19 (a few samples of this study predate the infection). Cell type and time point are not known. This chain links TRBV20-1 with TRBJ2-7; D unclear. The sequencing input was PBMCs or a T cell subset sorted from them (not recorded which). CDR3 residues: CSAASWQKTYEQYF. In nucleotides, the CDR3 is TGCAGTGCTGCCTCGTGGCAGAAGACCTACGAGCAGTACTTC.